Sequencing of this T cell receptor beta chain was carried out in a study of response to subunit inactivated influenza vaccine. A single record per CDR3 protein comes from TCRdb applying MiXCR to the RT-PCR reads. The repertoire has under 200,000 distinct CDR3 sequences, under 13% of them found once; the top ten carry around 12%. Study findings and constraints: Few additional T cells are recruited per seasonal influenza vaccination, authors suggested.

This clonotype has more than one count but fewer than ten. Its antigen is undetermined. CDR3 size: 15 residues. With 7 bases removed from V and 7 bases from J, the gap between germline ends came to 19 bases. Per germline, CDR1 MNHNS and CDR2 SASEGT. The sequence came from a man aged 45 to 65 who received an inactivated influenza vaccine. The chain couples TRBV6-1 to TRBJ2-2; TRBD2 might be the D (6 bases). Sample: non-naive T cells sorted from PBMCs, taken around seven weeks after vaccination. This CDR3 is CASKNSPGASGELFF. In DNA form, the CDR3 reads TGTGCCAGCAAAAACTCGCCGGGAGCGAGCGGGGAGCTGTTTTTT.